The T cell receptor (beta chain) under discussion was sequenced for a study of cytomegalovirus exposure and HLA in healthy donors. A roughly 120-subject validation cohort, separate from the 666-subject first cohort, supplied the donors. This clone was detected a few times. TCRdb's table, derived via immunoSEQ multiplex PCR, lists solely in-frame clones and lacks some. This sample carries under 200,000 clones, 80% to 90% of them seen once, and the ten largest clones take around 1.2%. Per the germline V gene, CDR1 is GTSNPN and CDR2 is SVGIG (reference sequence). The CDR3 loop spans 11 amino acids. This receptor was identified in a woman aged 25 to 39 in good health and CMV-seronegative. The sequenced material came from PBMCs. The chain uses TRBV30 and TRBJ1-1; 9 nucleotides match TRBD1. CDR3 nucleotide sequence: TGTGCAGAAAACAGGGGGCCTGAAGCTTTCTTT. This encodes CAENRGPEAFF. Filled out from reference TRBV30 and TRBJ1-1, the complete variable domain reads SQTIHQWPATLVQPVGSPLSLECTVEGTSNPNLYWYRQAAGRGLQLLFYSVGIGQISSEVPQNLSASRPQDRQFILSSKKLLLSDSGFYLCAENRGPEAFFGQGTRLTVV.